Listed here are 8 T cell receptor beta chains from one sample, sequenced in a study of shared clonotypes between healthy human individuals. Some clones are missing from TCRdb's copy, which holds only in-frame ones; the method was immunoSEQ multiplex PCR. This sample has 2 million to 2.5 million clones; about nine tenths occur once, and the top ten carry around 0.35%. The sample was naive CD4+ T cells from PBMCs. Subset of the sample: CD45RA+ positively selected. The receptors derive from a man younger than 30 in good health. Some clones in this sample may be carry-over from other donors' samples.

This clone was seen a single time. This chain connects TRBV6-6 to TRBJ1-5, with TRBD1 identical over 7 bases. The ends lost 4 bases at V and 7 bases at J; junction bases unmatched: 4. The CDR3 is 13 residues long. CDR1 is MNHNY and CDR2 is SVGAGI in the germline V gene (reference sequence). The CDR3: CASSSDREQPQHF. CDR3 DNA: TGTGCCAGCAGTTCCGACAGGGAACAGCCCCAGCATTTT.

This chain joins TRBV4-1 and TRBJ2-1; 8 nucleotides align to TRBD2. V lost 6 bases and J lost 2; bases outside the gene matches: 6. The CDR3 is 15 amino acids. Germline CDR1 MGHRA, CDR2 YSYEKL. The CDR3 spells CASRVREVAYNEQFF. CDR3 bases: TGCGCCAGCAGGGTGCGGGAGGTCGCCTACAATGAGCAGTTCTTC.

This clone occurred once. The chain links TRBV29-1 to TRBJ2-3, with D possibly being TRBD1 (6 bases). The germline V gene encodes CDR1 SQVTM and CDR2 ANQGSEA. The CDR3 is 17 residues long. V lost 0 bases and J lost 2, with 18 bases in between. CDR3 sequence (DNA): TGCAGCGTTGAAGACACTGGGGGCCGCCCCCCCACAGATACGCAGTATTTT. Protein product: CSVEDTGGRPPTDTQYF.

This chain links TRBV7-9 with TRBJ2-7; 14 bases are a match to TRBD2. Germline V gives CDR1 SEHNR, CDR2 FQNEAQ (reference sequence). With 3 bases clipped from V and 3 bases from J, the junction kept 4 bases outside the gene matches. The CDR3 length is 16 residues. The CDR3 region has the DNA TGTGCCAGCAGCTTTGGGACTAGCGGGAGAATCTACGAGCAGTACTTC. Amino acids: CASSFGTSGRIYEQYF.

On this clone: Other DNA sequences in this specimen translate into the identical CDR3. V is TRBV9 and J is TRBJ2-1; no reliable D call. V shed 1 base and J shed 0 bases, with 5 bases lying between them. The CDR3 has 14 amino acids. Germline CDR1 SGDLS, CDR2 YYNGEE. CDR3 region: CASSVRSSYNEQFF. The CDR3 nucleotides are TGTGCCAGCAGCGTAAGGAGCTCCTACAATGAGCAGTTCTTC. Full variable domain (remainder filled in from reference TRBV9 and TRBJ2-1): DSGVTQTPKHLITATGQRVTLRCSPRSGDLSVYWYQQSLDQGLQFLIQYYNGEERAKGNILERFSAQQFPDLHSELNLSSLELGDSALYFCASSVRSSYNEQFFGPGTRLTVL.

This rearrangement joins TRBV27 to TRBJ1-2, with a tentative D call TRBD1 (5 bases). Germline-derived CDR1 and CDR2 are MNHEY and SMNVEV (reference sequence). The germline V and J ends were trimmed by 7 bases and 4 bases, with 16 bases remaining between them. The CDR3 is 14 amino acids. The CDR3 bases are TGTGCCAGCAAATCCCAGTTAGGGGCCTATGGCTACACCTTC. This gives the protein CASKSQLGAYGYTF.

V and J are TRBV5-6 and TRBJ2-4; the D gene could be TRBD1 or TRBD2 (6 bases each). The CDR3 is made up of 15 amino acids. Trimming took off 0 bases at V and 9 bases at J, with 16 bases between the two ends. Germline V gene data show CDR1 as SGHDT and CDR2 as YYEEEE. The CDR3 DNA sequence: TGTGCCAGCAGCTTGGCGGGGGCGGGGTCCGGCATTCAGTACTTC. Amino acid sequence: CASSLAGAGSGIQYF.

In its sample, this clone was seen once. This may arise from a read error, as a much more abundant clone is one base away. Other DNA sequences from this sample encode an identical CDR3 as well. This sequence joins TRBV11-2 and TRBJ2-1, with D perhaps matching TRBD2 (6 bases). This CDR3 region has 15 residues. With 5 bases removed from V and 0 bases from J, the gap between germline ends came to 11 bases. Germline-derived CDR1 and CDR2 are SGHAT and FQNNGV. CDR3 residues: CASSVSGSSYNEQFF. The CDR3 coding sequence is TGTGCCAGCAGCGTTAGCGGCAGCTCCTACAATGAGCAGTTCTTC.